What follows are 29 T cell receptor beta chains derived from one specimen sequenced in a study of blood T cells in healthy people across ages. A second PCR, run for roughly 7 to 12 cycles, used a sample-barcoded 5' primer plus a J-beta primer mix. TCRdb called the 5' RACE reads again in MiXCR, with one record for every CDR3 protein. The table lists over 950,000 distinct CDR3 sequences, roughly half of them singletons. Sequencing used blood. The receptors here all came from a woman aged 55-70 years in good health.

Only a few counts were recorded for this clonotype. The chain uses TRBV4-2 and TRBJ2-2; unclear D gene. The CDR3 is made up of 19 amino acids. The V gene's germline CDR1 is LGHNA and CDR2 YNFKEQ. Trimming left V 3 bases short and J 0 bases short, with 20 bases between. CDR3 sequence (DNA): TGTGCCAGCAGCCAGGAACCCTCGGCAGCGCCTCCGAACACCGGGGAGCTGTTTTTT. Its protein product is CASSQEPSAAPPNTGELFF.

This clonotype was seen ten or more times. CDR3 DNA sequence: TGCAGTGCTAGAGATAAGGTAGCGTCTAGCACAGATACGCAGTATTTT. This sequence encodes CSARDKVASSTDTQYF. The V and J genes are TRBV20-1 and TRBJ2-3; D might be TRBD2 (5 bases). The V end was cut by 0 bases, the J end by 0 bases, with 13 bases between. From germline, CDR1 is DFQATT and CDR2 SNEGSKA (reference sequence). The CDR3 totals 16 residues.

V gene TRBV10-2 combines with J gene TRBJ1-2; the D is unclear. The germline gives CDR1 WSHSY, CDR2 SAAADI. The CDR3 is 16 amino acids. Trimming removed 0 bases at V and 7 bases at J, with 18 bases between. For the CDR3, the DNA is TGCGCCAGCAGTGAGTCGAATGCGGGAATCTTGGGTGGCTACACCTTC. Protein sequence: CASSESNAGILGGYTF.

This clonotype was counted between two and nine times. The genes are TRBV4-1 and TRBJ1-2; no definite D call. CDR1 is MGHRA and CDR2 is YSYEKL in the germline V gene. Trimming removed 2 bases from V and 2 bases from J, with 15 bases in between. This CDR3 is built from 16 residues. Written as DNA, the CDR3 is TGCGCCAGCAGCCAACCTACCAGAGAAAGAAACTATGGCTACACCTTC. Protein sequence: CASSQPTRERNYGYTF.

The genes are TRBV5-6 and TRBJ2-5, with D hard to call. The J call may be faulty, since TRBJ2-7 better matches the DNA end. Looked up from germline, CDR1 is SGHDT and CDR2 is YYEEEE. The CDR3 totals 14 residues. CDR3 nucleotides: TGTGCCAGCAGCTTGGTGGCTACCTCCTACGAGCAGTACTTC. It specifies CASSLVATSYEQYF.

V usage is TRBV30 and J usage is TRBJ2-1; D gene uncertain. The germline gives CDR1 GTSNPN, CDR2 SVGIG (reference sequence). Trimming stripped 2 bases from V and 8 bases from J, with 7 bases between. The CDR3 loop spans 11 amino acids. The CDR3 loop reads CAWSPYHEQFF. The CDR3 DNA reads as TGTGCCTGGAGTCCGTACCATGAGCAGTTCTTC.

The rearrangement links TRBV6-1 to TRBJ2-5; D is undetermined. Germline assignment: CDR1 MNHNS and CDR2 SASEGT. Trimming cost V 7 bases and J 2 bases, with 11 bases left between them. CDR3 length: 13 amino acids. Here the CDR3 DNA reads TGTGCCAGCATGAGGCGGTGGCAAGAGACCCAGTACTTC. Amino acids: CASMRRWQETQYF.

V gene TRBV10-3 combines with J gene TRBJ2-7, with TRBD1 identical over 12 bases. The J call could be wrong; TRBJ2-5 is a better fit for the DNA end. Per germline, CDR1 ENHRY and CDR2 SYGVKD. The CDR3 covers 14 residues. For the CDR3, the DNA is TGTGCCATCAGTTCGGGACAGGGGGCGAAGACCCAGTACTTC. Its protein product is CAISSGQGAKTQYF.

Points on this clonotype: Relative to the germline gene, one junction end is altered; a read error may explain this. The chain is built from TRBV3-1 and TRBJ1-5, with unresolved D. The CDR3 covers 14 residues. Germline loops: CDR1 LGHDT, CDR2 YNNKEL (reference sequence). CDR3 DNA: TGTGCCAGCAGCCAGCATTATAGCAATCGGCCCCAGCATTTT. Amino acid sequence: CASSQHYSNRPQHF.

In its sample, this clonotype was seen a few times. CDR3 nucleotides: TGTGCCACCAGCAGAGGAGGAAGCCGGGGAGGTGTGGAGACCCAGTACTTC. This sequence encodes CATSRGGSRGGVETQYF. The V call is TRBV15, the J call TRBJ2-5, with a weak D call TRBD2 (6 bases). Germline values: CDR1 LNHNV, CDR2 YYDKDF (reference sequence). The CDR3 has 17 residues. V lost 1 base and J lost 5, with 20 bases in between.

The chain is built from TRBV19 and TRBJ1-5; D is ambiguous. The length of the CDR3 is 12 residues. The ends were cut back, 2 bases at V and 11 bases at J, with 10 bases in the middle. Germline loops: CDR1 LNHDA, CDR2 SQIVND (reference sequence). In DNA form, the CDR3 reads TGTGCCAGTAGTATATCCCTCTCAGCCCAGCATTTT. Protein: CASSISLSAQHF.

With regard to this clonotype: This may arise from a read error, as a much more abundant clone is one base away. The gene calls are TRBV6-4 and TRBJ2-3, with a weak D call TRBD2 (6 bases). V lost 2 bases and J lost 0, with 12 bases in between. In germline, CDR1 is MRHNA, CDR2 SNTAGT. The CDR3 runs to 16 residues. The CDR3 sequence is CASSDTPGTSTDTQYF. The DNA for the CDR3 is TGTGCCAGCAGTGACACCCCCGGGACTAGCACAGATACGCAGTATTTT.

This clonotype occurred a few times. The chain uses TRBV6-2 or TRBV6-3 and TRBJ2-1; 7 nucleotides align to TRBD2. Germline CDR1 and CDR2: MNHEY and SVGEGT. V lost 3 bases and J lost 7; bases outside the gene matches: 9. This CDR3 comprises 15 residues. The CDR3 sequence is CASSYGSSGWNEQFF. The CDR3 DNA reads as TGTGCCAGCAGTTATGGGTCTAGCGGATGGAATGAGCAGTTCTTC.

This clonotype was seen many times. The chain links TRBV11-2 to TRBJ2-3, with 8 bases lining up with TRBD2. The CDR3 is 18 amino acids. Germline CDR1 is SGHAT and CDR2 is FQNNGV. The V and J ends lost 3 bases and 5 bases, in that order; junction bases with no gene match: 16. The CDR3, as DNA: TGTGCCAGCAGCTTCTCATTACCCGGGACTAGGCGAGGAGATACGCAGTATTTT. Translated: CASSFSLPGTRRGDTQYF.

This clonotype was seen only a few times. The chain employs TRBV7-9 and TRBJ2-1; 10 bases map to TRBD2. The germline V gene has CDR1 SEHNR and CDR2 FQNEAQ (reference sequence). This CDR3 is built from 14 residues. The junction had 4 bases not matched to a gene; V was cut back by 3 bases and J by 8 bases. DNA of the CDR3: TGTGCCAGCAGCTTTGGACTAGCGGTGGATGAGCAGTTCTTC. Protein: CASSFGLAVDEQFF.

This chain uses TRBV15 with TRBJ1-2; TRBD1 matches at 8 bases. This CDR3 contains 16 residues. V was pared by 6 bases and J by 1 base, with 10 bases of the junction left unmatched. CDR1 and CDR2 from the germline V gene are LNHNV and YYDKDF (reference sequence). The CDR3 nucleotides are TGTGCCACCAGAGGAGGGACAGGCCGAAATAACTATGGCTACACCTTC. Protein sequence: CATRGGTGRNNYGYTF.

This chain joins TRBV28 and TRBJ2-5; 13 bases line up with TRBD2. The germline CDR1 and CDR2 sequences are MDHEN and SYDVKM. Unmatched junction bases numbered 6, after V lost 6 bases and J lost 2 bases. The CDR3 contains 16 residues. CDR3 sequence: CASSTSGRATQETQYF. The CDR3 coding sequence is TGTGCCAGCAGCACTAGCGGGAGGGCCACACAAGAGACCCAGTACTTC.

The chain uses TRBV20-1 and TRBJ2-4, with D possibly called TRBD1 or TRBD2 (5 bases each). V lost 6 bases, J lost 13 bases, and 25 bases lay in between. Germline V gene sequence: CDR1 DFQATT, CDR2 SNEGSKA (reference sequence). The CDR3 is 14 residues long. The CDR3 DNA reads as TGCAGTGCAGTTCCGGGACCGGCTTCGTGTGAGCAGTACTTC. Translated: CSAVPGPASCEQYF.

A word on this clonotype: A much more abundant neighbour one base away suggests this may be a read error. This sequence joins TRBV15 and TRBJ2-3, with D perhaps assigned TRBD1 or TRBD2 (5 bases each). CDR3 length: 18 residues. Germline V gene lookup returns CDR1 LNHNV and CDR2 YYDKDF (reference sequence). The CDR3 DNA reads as TGTGCCGCCAGCGGCGATAAAACAGGCGCTGTAAGCACAGATACGCAGTATTTT. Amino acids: CAASGDKTGAVSTDTQYF. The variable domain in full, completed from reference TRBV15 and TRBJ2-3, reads DAMVIQNPRYQVTQFGKPVTLSCSQTLNHNVMYWYQQKSSQAPKLLFHYYDKDFNNEADTPDNFQSRRPNTSFCFLDIRSPGLGDTAMYLCAASGDKTGAVSTDTQYFGPGTRLTVL.

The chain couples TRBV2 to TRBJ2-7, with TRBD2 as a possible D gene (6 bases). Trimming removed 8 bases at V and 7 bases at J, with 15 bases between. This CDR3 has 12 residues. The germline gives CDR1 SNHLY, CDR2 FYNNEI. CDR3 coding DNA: TGTGCCAGCTCTGGGTCAGGGAGGGAGCAGTACTTC. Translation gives CASSGSGREQYF.

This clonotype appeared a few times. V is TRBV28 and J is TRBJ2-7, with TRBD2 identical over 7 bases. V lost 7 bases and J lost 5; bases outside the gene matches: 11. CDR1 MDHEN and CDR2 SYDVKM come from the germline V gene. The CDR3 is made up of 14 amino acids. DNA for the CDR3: TGTGCCAGCATGCTCGGCGGGAGAAGGAACGAGCAGTACTTC. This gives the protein CASMLGGRRNEQYF.

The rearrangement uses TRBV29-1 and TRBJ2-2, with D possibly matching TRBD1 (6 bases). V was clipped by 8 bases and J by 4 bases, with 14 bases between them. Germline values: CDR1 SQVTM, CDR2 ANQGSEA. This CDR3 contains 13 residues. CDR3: CSFSEGGTGELFF. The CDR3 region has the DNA TGCAGCTTCTCAGAAGGGGGCACCGGGGAGCTGTTTTTT.

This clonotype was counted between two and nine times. The CDR3 DNA follows: TGCAGTGCTAACGCGGGGACCTCCTACAATGAGCAGTTCTTC. This gives the protein CSANAGTSYNEQFF. This chain uses TRBV20-1 with TRBJ2-1, with a tentative D call TRBD2 (6 bases). The CDR3 has 14 amino acids. The V gene lost 4 bases and the J gene lost 0 bases, with 10 bases spanning the gap. Germline values: CDR1 DFQATT, CDR2 SNEGSKA (reference sequence).

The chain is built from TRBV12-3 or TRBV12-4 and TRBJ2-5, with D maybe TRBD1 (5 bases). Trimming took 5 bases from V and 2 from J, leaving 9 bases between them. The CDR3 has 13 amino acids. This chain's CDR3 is CASSADRQETQYF. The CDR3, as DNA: TGTGCCAGCAGTGCCGACAGACAAGAGACCCAGTACTTC.

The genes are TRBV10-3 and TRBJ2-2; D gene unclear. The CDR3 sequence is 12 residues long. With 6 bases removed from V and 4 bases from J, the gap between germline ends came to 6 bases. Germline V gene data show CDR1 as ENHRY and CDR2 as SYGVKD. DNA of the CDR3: TGTGCCATCAGGCCCTCCACCGGGGAGCTGTTTTTT. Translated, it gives CAIRPSTGELFF.

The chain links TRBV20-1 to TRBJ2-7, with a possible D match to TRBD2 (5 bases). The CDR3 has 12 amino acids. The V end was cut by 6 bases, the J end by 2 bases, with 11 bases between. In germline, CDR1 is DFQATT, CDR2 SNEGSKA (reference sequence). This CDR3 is CSAIRGTYEQYF. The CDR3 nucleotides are TGCAGTGCCATCAGAGGGACCTACGAGCAGTACTTC.

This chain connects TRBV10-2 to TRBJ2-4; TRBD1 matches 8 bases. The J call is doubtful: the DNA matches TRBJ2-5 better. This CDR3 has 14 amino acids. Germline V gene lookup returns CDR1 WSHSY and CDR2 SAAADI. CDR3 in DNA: TGCGCCAGCAGTGGGCCTGGACAGGGCCCGACCCAGTACTTC. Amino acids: CASSGPGQGPTQYF.

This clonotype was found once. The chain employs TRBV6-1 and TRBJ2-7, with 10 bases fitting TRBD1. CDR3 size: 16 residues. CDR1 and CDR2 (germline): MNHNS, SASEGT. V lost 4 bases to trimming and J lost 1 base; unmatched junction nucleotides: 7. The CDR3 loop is CASSVGTGAISYEQYF. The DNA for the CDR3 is TGTGCCAGCAGTGTAGGGACAGGGGCAATTTCCTACGAGCAGTACTTC.

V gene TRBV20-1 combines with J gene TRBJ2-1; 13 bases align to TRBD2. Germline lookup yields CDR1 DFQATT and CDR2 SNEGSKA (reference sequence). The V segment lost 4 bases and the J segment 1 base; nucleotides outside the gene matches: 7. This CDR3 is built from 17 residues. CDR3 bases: TGCAGTGCTAAAAGGAGGACTAGCGGGAGATCCTACAATGAGCAGTTCTTC. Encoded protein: CSAKRRTSGRSYNEQFF.